The sequence of this TCR beta chain was determined in a study of chemoradiotherapy in HPV16-positive cancers. Study-level points and caveats: Non-HPV-specific T cells did not expand in tumors during treatment, whereas candidate HPV-specific clones and E7-related motifs did.

Data came from immunoSEQ multiplex PCR; TCRdb stores just in-frame clones and leaves some out. The repertoire holds more than 9,000 clones, with roughly 83% as singletons. This CDR3 is built from 14 residues. CDR1 and CDR2 (germline): SQVTM, ANQGSEA. Losses at the gene ends were 7 bases for V and 1 base for J; bases not matched to a gene: 7. Turning to this clone: What it recognizes is unknown.

The source of this sequence is a human donor with HPV-associated anogenital cancer. The chain uses TRBV29-1 and TRBJ1-1; TRBD1 aligns across 9 bases. The input for sequencing was blood, taken from a patient who underwent chemoradiotherapy. The CDR3 is CSAYRQGENTEAFF. CDR3 DNA: TGCAGCGCCTACCGACAGGGGGAGAACACTGAAGCTTTCTTT.